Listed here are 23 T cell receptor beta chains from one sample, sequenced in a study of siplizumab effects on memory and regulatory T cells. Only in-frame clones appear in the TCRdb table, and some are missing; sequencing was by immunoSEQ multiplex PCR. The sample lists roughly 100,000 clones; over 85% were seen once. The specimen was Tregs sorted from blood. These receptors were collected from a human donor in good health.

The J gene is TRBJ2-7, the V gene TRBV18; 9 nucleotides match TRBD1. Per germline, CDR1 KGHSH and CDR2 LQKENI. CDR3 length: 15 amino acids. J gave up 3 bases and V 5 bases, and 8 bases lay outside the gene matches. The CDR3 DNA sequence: TGTGCCAGCTCAGTAGCCGGGACAGGGATCTACGAGCAGTACTTC. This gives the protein CASSVAGTGIYEQYF.

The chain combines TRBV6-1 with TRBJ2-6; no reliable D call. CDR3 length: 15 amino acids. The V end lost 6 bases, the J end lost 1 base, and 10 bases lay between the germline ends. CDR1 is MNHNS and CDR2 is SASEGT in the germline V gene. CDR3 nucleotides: TGTGCCAGCAGGGACGGATCTTCTGGGGCCAACGTCCTGACTTTC. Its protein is CASRDGSSGANVLTF.

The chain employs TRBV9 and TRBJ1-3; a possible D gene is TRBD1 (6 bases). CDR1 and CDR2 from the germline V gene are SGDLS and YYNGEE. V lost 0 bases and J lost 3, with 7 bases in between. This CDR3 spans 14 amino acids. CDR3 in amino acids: CASSVAGDGNTIYF. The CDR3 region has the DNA TGTGCCAGCAGCGTAGCAGGGGATGGAAACACCATATATTTT.

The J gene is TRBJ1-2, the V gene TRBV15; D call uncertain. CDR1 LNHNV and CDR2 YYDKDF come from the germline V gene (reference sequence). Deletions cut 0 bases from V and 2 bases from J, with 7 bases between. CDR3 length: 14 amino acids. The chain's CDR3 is CATSRDPQNYGYTF. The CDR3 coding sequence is TGTGCCACCAGCAGAGATCCGCAAAACTATGGCTACACCTTC. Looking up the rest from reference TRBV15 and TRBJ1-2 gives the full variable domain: DAMVIQNPRYQVTQFGKPVTLSCSQTLNHNVMYWYQQKSSQAPKLLFHYYDKDFNNEADTPDNFQSRRPNTSFCFLDIRSPGLGDTAMYLCATSRDPQNYGYTFGSGTRLTVV.

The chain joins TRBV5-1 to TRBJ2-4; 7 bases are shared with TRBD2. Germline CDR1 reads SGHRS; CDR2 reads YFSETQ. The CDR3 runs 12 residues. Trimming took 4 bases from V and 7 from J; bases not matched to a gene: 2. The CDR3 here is CASSPGGNIQYF. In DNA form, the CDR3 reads TGCGCCAGCAGCCCCGGGGGGAACATTCAGTACTTC.

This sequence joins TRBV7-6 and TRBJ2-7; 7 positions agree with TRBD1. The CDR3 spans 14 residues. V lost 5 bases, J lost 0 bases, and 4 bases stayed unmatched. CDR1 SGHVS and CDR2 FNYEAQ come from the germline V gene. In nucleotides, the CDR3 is TGTGCCAGCAGCCAAGGGGGCATCTCCTACGAGCAGTACTTC. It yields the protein CASSQGGISYEQYF.

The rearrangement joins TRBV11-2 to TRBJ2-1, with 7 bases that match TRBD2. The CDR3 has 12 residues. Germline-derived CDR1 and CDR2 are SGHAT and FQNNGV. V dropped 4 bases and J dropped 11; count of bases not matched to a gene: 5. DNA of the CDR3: TGTGCCAGCAGCTACGCTAGCGGCAAGCAGTTCTTC. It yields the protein CASSYASGKQFF.

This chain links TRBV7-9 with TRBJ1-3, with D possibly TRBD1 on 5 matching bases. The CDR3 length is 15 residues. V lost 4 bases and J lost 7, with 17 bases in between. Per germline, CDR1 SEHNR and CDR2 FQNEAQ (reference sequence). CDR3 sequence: CASSSIQGSGNTIYF. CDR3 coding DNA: TGTGCCAGCAGCTCAATTCAGGGATCCGGGAACACCATATATTTT.

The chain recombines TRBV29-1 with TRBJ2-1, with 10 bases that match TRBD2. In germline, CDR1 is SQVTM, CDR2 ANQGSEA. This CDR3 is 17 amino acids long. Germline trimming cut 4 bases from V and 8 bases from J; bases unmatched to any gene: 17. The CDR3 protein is CSVGFGLAGVLRHEQFF. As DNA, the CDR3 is TGCAGCGTTGGGTTTGGCCTAGCGGGAGTCCTTCGCCATGAGCAGTTCTTC.

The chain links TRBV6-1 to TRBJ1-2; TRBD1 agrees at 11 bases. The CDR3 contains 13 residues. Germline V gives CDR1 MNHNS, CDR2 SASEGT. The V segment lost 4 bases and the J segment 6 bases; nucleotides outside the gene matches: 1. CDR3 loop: CASSADRGHGYTF. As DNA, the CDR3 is TGTGCCAGCAGTGCGGACAGGGGGCATGGCTACACCTTC.

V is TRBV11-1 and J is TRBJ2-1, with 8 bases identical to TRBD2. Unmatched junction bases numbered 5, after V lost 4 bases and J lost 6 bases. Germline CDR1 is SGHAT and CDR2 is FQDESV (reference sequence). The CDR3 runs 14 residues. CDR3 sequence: CASSSAGTSNEQFF. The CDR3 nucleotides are TGTGCCAGCAGCTCTGCCGGGACTAGCAATGAGCAGTTCTTC.

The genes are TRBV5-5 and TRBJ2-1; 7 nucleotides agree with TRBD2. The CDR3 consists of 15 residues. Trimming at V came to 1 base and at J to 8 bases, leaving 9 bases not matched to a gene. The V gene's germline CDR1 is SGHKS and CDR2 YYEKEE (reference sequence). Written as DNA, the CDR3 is TGTGCCAGCAGCTTGCGAGCGGGATTTTCCCATGAGCAGTTCTTC. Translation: CASSLRAGFSHEQFF. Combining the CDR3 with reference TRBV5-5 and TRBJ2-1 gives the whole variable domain DAGVTQSPTHLIKTRGQQVTLRCSPISGHKSVSWYQQVLGQGPQFIFQYYEKEERGRGNFPDRFSARQFPNYSSELNVNALLLGDSALYLCASSLRAGFSHEQFFGPGTRLTVL.

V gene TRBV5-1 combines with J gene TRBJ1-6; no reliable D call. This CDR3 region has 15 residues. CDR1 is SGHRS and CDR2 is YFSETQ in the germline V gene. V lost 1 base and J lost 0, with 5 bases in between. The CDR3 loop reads CASSLRDSYNSPLHF. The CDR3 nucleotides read TGCGCCAGCAGCTTGAGGGACTCCTATAATTCACCCCTCCACTTT.

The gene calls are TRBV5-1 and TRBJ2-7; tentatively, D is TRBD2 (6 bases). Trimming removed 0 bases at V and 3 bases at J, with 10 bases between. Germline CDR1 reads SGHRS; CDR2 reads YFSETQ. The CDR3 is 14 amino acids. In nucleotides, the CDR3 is TGCGCCAGCAGCTTGGAGATGGGGGGCTACGAGCAGTACTTC. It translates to CASSLEMGGYEQYF.

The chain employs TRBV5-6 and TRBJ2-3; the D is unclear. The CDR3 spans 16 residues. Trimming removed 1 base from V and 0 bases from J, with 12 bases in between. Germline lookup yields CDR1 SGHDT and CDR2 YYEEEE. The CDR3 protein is CASSLLRRSSTDTQYF. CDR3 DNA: TGTGCCAGCAGCTTGCTTCGGCGAAGTAGCACAGATACGCAGTATTTT.

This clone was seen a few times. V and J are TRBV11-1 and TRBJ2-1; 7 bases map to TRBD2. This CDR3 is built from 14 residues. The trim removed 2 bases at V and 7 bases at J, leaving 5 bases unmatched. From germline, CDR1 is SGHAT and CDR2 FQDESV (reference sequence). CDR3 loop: CASSLPLARNEQFF. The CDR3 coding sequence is TGTGCCAGCAGCTTACCACTAGCGCGGAATGAGCAGTTCTTC.

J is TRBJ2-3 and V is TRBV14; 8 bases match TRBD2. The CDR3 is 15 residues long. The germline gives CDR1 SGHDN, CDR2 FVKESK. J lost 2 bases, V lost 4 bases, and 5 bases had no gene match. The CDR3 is CASSLLADITDTQYF. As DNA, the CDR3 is TGTGCCAGCAGCCTACTAGCGGATATCACAGATACGCAGTATTTT.

In nucleotides, the CDR3 is TGTGCCAGCAGCTTAGTTGGAGGGACTAACTATGGCTACACCTTC. Its protein is CASSLVGGTNYGYTF. The chain carries TRBV7-9 and TRBJ1-2; D gene uncertain. CDR1 and CDR2 (germline): SEHNR, FQNEAQ (reference sequence). Trimming pared 1 base from V and 0 bases from J, leaving 9 bases between. The CDR3 has 15 residues.

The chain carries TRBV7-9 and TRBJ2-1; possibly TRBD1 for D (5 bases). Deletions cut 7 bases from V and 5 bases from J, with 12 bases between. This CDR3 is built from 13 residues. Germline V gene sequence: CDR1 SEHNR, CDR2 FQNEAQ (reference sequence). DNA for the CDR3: TGTGCCAGCAACAAACAGGCTGACAATGAGCAGTTCTTC. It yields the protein CASNKQADNEQFF. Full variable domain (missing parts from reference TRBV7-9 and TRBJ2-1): DTGVSQNPRHKITKRGQNVTFRCDPISEHNRLYWYRQTLGQGPEFLTYFQNEAQLEKSRLLSDRFSAERPKGSFSTLEIQRTEQGDSAMYLCASNKQADNEQFFGPGTRLTVL.

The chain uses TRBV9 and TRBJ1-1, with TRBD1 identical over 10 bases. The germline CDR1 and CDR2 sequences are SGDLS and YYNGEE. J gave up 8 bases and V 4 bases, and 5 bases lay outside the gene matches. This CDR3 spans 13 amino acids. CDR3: CASSTGTGEEAFF. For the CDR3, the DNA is TGTGCCAGCAGCACCGGGACAGGGGAGGAAGCTTTCTTT.

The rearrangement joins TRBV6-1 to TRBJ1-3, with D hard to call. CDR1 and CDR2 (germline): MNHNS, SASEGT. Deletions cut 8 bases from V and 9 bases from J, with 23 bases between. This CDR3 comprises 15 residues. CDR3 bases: TGTGCCAGCTGGACTAGCTCCGGGCCTCTAGGCACCATATATTTT. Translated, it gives CASWTSSGPLGTIYF.

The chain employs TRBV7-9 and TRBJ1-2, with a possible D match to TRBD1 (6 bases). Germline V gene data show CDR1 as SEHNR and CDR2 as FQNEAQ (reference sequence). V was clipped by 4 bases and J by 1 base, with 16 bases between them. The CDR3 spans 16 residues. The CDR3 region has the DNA TGTGCCAGCAGCTCCCTCTGGACAGACATTAACTATGGCTACACCTTC. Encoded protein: CASSSLWTDINYGYTF.

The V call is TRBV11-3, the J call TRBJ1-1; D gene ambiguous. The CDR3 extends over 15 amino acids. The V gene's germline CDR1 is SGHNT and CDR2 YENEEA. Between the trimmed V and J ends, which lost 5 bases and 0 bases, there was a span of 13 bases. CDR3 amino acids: CASSPLRFLNTEAFF. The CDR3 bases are TGTGCCAGCAGCCCCCTACGTTTCTTGAACACTGAAGCTTTCTTT.